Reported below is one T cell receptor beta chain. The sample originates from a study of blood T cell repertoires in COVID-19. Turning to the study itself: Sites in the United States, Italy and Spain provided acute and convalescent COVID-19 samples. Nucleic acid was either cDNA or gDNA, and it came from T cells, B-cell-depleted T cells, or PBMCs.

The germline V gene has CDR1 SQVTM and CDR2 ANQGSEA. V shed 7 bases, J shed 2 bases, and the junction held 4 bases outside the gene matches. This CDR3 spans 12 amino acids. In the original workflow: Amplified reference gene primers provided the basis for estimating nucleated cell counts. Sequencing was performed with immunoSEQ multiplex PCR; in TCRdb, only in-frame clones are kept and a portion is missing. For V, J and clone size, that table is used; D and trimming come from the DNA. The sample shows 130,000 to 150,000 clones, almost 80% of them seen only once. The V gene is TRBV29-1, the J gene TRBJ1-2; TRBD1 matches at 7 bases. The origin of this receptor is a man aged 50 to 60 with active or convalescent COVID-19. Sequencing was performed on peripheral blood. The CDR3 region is CSGGTANYGYTF. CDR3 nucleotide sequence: TGCAGCGGCGGGACAGCAAACTATGGCTACACCTTC.